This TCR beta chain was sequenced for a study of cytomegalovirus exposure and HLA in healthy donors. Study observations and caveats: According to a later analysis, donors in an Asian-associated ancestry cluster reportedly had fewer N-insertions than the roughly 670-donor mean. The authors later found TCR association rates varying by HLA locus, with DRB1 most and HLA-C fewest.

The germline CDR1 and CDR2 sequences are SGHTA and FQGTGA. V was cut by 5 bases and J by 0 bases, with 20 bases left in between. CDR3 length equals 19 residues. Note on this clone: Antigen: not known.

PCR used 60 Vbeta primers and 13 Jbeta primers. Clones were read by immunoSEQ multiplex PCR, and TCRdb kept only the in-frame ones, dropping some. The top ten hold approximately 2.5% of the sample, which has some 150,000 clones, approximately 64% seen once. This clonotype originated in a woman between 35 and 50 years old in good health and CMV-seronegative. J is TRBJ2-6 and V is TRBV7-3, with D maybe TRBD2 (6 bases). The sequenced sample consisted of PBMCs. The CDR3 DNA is TGTGCCAGCAGCCGTCCTTTGGGGGGTGGGAGCTCTGGGGCCAACGTCCTGACTTTC. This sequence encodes CASSRPLGGGSSGANVLTF.